These 12 T cell receptor beta chains came from one sample sequenced in a study of PD-1 blockade in classical Hodgkin lymphoma. Time point: cycle 4 day 1 (C4D1), after about 6 weeks of nivolumab. Every single patient, without exception, relapsed after autologous stem cell transplantation, and brentuximab vedotin exposure varied. Only in-frame clones appear in the TCRdb table, and some are missing; sequencing was by immunoSEQ multiplex PCR. Here the sample spans about 96,000 clones, 93% being singletons. The sequencing used peripheral blood mononuclear cells (PBMCs), collected before the fourth cycle of nivolumab. Receptor source: a human donor with classical Hodgkin lymphoma.

The chain has TRBV7-9 and TRBJ2-5; D may be TRBD1 (6 bases). Trimming pared 0 bases from V and 4 bases from J, leaving 9 bases between. CDR1 and CDR2 (germline): SEHNR, FQNEAQ (reference sequence). The CDR3 runs to 14 residues. The CDR3: CASSLAGAGETQYF. The CDR3 DNA follows: TGTGCCAGCAGCTTAGCGGGGGCAGGAGAGACCCAGTACTTC.

V gene TRBV28 combines with J gene TRBJ2-7; no firm D call. The germline CDR1 and CDR2 sequences are MDHEN and SYDVKM. CDR3 length: 16 amino acids. V lost 2 bases, J lost 0 bases, and 14 bases lay in between. The DNA of the CDR3 is TGTGCCAGCAGTTTAGAATGGGAAAAGAGCTCCTACGAGCAGTACTTC. Its translation: CASSLEWEKSSYEQYF.

The chain has TRBV2 and TRBJ2-5, with TRBD1 matching 8 bases. This CDR3 is 15 amino acids long. Germline values: CDR1 SNHLY, CDR2 FYNNEI. V shed 2 bases and J 1 base; nucleotides not matched to a gene: 3. The CDR3 coding sequence is TGTGCCAGCAGTGAACTAACAGGGGGCCAAGAGACCCAGTACTTC. Amino acids: CASSELTGGQETQYF.

The chain couples TRBV5-1 to TRBJ1-1; 7 nucleotides line up with TRBD1. This CDR3 spans 16 amino acids. Germline V gene sequence: CDR1 SGHRS, CDR2 YFSETQ. With 0 bases clipped from V and 1 base from J, the junction kept 6 bases outside the gene matches. CDR3 region: CASSLDRGLRNTEAFF. The CDR3 coding sequence is TGCGCCAGCAGCTTGGACAGGGGTTTACGGAACACTGAAGCTTTCTTT.

V gene TRBV5-1 combines with J gene TRBJ2-2; D unclear. CDR3 length: 16 residues. In germline, CDR1 is SGHRS, CDR2 YFSETQ. The ends were cut back, 1 base at V and 5 bases at J, with 15 bases in the middle. The DNA for the CDR3 is TGCGCCAGCAGCTTGCTGGGCGTTTCCAGGACCGGGGAGCTGTTTTTT. Amino acids: CASSLLGVSRTGELFF.

The CDR3 here is CASSFSVTLGSYGYTF. The CDR3 nucleotides are TGTGCCAGCAGTTTTTCGGTGACTTTGGGATCGTATGGCTACACCTTC. The rearrangement uses TRBV27 and TRBJ1-2; D is uncertain. The CDR3 has 16 residues. The V gene lost 3 bases and the J gene lost 5 bases, with 19 bases spanning the gap. Per germline, CDR1 MNHEY and CDR2 SMNVEV (reference sequence).

The chain is built from TRBV5-4 and TRBJ1-3; no definite D call. V shed 0 bases and J shed 1 base, with 14 bases lying between them. The CDR3 runs 17 residues. CDR1 and CDR2 from the germline V gene are SGHNT and YYREEE (reference sequence). The CDR3 reads CASSLAGSLFSGNTIYF. CDR3 bases: TGTGCCAGCAGCTTGGCGGGCAGCTTGTTTTCTGGAAACACCATATATTTT.

The sample holds one count of this clone. The genes are TRBV5-5 and TRBJ2-7; 7 positions match TRBD2. The germline V gene encodes CDR1 SGHKS and CDR2 YYEKEE (reference sequence). The CDR3 spans 14 residues. Trimming removed 4 bases from V and 6 bases from J; junction bases left unmatched: 10. For the CDR3, the DNA is TGTGCCAGCAGCCCCGGGGGAGGGGCGGGCGAGCAGTACTTC. The encoded protein is CASSPGGGAGEQYF.

The chain employs TRBV29-1 and TRBJ1-2; TRBD1 is a possible D gene (5 bases). The V and J ends lost 5 bases and 0 bases respectively, with 13 bases between them. The CDR3 is 14 residues long. Germline CDR1 and CDR2: SQVTM and ANQGSEA. CDR3 region: CSVHNRGTNYGYTF. CDR3 bases: TGCAGCGTTCATAATAGGGGTACTAACTATGGCTACACCTTC. Looking up the rest from reference TRBV29-1 and TRBJ1-2 gives the full variable domain: SAVISQKPSRDICQRGTSLTIQCQVDSQVTMMFWYRQQPGQSLTLIATANQGSEATYESGFVIDKFPISRPNLTFSTLTVSNMSPEDSSIYLCSVHNRGTNYGYTFGSGTRLTVV.

This sequence joins TRBV27 and TRBJ1-5; no firm D call. CDR1 MNHEY and CDR2 SMNVEV come from the germline V gene (reference sequence). Trimming left V 2 bases short and J 1 base short, with 3 bases between. CDR3 length equals 13 residues. CDR3 in amino acids: CASSLMSNQPQHF. DNA of the CDR3: TGTGCCAGCAGTTTAATGAGCAATCAGCCCCAGCATTTT.

This chain uses TRBV5-1 with TRBJ1-1; unclear D gene. The CDR3 covers 14 residues. CDR1 SGHRS and CDR2 YFSETQ come from the germline V gene. The germline V and J ends were trimmed by 0 bases and 0 bases, with 6 bases remaining between them. The DNA for the CDR3 is TGCGCCAGCAGCTTGGGAGGGATGAACACTGAAGCTTTCTTT. Protein product: CASSLGGMNTEAFF.

This clone was recorded only once. The CDR3 sequence: CAWSVQGHNYGYTF. The CDR3, as DNA: TGTGCCTGGAGTGTGCAGGGGCACAACTATGGCTACACCTTC. The J gene is TRBJ1-2, the V gene TRBV30, with D perhaps matching TRBD1 (6 bases). The ends were cut back, 0 bases at V and 2 bases at J, with 10 bases in the middle. Germline loops: CDR1 GTSNPN, CDR2 SVGIG (reference sequence). CDR3 length equals 14 residues.